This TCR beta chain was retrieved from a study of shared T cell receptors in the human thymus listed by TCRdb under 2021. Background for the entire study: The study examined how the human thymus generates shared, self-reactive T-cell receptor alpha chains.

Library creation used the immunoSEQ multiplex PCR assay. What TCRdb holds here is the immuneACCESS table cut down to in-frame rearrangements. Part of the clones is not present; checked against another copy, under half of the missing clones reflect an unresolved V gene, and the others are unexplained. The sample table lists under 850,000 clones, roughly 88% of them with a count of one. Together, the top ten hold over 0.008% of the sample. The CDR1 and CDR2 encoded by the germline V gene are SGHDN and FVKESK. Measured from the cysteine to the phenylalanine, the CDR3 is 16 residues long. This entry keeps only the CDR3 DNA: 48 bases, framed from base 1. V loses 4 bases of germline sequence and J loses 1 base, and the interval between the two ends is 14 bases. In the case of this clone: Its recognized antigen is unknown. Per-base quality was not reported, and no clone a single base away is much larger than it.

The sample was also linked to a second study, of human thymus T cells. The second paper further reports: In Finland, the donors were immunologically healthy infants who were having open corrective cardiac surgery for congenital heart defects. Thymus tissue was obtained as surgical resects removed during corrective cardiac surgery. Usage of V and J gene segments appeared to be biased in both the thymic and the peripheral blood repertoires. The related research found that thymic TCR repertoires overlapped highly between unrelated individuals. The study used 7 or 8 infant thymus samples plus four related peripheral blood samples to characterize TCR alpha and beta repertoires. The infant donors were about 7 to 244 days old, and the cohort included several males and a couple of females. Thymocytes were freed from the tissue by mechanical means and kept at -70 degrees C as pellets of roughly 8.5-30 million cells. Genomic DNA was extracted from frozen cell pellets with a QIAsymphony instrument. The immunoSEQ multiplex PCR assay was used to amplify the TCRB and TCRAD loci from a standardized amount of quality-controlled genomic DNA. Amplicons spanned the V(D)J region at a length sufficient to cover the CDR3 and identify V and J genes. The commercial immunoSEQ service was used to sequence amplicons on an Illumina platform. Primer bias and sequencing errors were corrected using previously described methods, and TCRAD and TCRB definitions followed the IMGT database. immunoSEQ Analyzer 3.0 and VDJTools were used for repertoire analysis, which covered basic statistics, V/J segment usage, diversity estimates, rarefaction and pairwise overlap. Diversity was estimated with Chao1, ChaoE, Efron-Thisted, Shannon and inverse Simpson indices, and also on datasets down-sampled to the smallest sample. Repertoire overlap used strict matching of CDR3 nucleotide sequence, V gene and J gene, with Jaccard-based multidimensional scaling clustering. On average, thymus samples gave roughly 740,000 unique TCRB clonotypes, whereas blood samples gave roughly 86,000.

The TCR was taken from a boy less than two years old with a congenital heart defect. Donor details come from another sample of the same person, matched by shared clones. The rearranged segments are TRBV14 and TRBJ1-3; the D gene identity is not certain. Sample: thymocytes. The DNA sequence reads TGTGCCAGCAGCCGCAAATCCAGTAAATCTGGAAACACCATATATTTT. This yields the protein CASSRKSSKSGNTIYF.